A selection of T cell receptor beta chains follows, all from one sample in a study of response to subunit inactivated influenza vaccine. MiXCR was run by TCRdb on the RT-PCR reads, yielding one entry per CDR3 protein. The sample holds about 540,000 distinct CDR3 sequences, 20% to 25% seen once. The same sample was also studied in work on T cells expressing NK-cell markers.

The sample was CD4+ T cells sorted from PBMCs, taken approximately 12 days after vaccination. Receptors originate from a man between 50 and 59 years old who received an inactivated influenza vaccine. The CDR3 runs from the conserved cysteine through the conserved F or W. The D gene is left open where the match is weak. Some rows mark clone size as missing; the rest say once, few, many or name a class of expanded clone.

NA	TRBV10-3	TRBJ2-7	TRBD1	TGTGCCATCAGGTCCGGGACAGGGCTGTACGAGCAGTACTTC	CAIRSGTGLYEQYF
NA	TRBV6-1	TRBJ1-6	NA	TGTGCCAGCAGAACCAGGGACTCCTATAATTCACCCCTCCACTTT	CASRTRDSYNSPLHF
few	TRBV29-1	TRBJ2-3	TRBD2	TGCAGCGTTGTTAGGGGGAGCGGACTAGCGGGGCCCACAGATACGCAGTATTTT	CSVVRGSGLAGPTDTQYF
NA	TRBV20-1	TRBJ2-5	NA	TGCAGTGCAAGACCCACGGGGGTGACCCAGTACTTC	CSARPTGVTQYF
NA	TRBV2	TRBJ1-5	TRBD1	TGTGCCAGCCGCTGGACAGGGCAGGAGCAGCCCCAGCATTTT	CASRWTGQEQPQHF
NA	TRBV27	TRBJ1-6	NA	TGTGCCAGCAGTTTAGGTCTGCGATCACCCCTCCACTTT	CASSLGLRSPLHF
NA	TRBV15	TRBJ2-7	TRBD1	TGTGCCACCAGCAGAGCACGGACAGGGTGGGACGAGCAGTACTTC	CATSRARTGWDEQYF
few	TRBV12-3/TRBV12-4	TRBJ2-2	NA	TGTGCCAGCAGTCCCGACCGCAACGGGGAGCTGTTTTTT	CASSPDRNGELFF
many	TRBV29-1	TRBJ2-5	NA	TGCAGCGTTGAACGGCAGCTTAAAGAGACCCAGTACTTC	CSVERQLKETQYF
NA	TRBV20-1	TRBJ2-7	TRBD1	TGCAGTGCGGTTGGGACAGGGCACACCTACGAGCAGTACTTC	CSAVGTGHTYEQYF
many	TRBV18	TRBJ2-2	NA	TGTGCCAGCAGCCCTCCAAACACCGGGGAGCTGTTTTTT	CASSPPNTGELFF
few	TRBV20-1	TRBJ2-5	TRBD2	TGCAGTGCTAGGCCGACTAGCGGGGGGGCCCATGAGACCCAGTACTTC	CSARPTSGGAHETQYF
NA	TRBV7-2	TRBJ2-2	NA	TGTGCCAGCAGCTTAGGCGGACACACCGGGGAGCTGTTTTTT	CASSLGGHTGELFF
NA	TRBV6-2/TRBV6-3	TRBJ1-5	NA	TGTGCCAGCAGTTACTCGACACAGGGAGGAAATCAGCCCCAGCATTTT	CASSYSTQGGNQPQHF
NA	TRBV5-1	TRBJ2-7	TRBD1	TGCGCCAGCAGCTCAATTAAGAAGGGACAGGGCACTGAGCAGTACTTC	CASSSIKKGQGTEQYF
NA	TRBV18	TRBJ2-7	NA	TGTGCCAGCTCGTCCGTGCAGCGGCGGATCTACGAGCAGTACTTC	CASSSVQRRIYEQYF
NA	TRBV10-3	TRBJ2-7	TRBD1	TGTGCCATCAGGCCTGGGACAGGGGTCCACGAGCAGTACTTC	CAIRPGTGVHEQYF
NA	TRBV20-1	TRBJ2-1	TRBD2	TGCAGTGCTAGGGGACTAGCGGGTTCCTACAATGAGCAGTTCTTC	CSARGLAGSYNEQFF
many	TRBV5-1	TRBJ2-2	NA	TGCGCCAGCGGCCTAAGGGGAGCCAACACCGGGGAGCTGTTTTTT	CASGLRGANTGELFF
few	TRBV24-1	TRBJ1-1	NA	TGTGCCACCAGTGAGGAAGGACACCTCATGAACACTGAAGCTTTCTTT	CATSEEGHLMNTEAFF
NA	TRBV28	TRBJ2-1	NA	TGTGCCAGCAGTGGGGTTCCAGTTAATGAGCAGTTCTTC	CASSGVPVNEQFF
NA	TRBV11-2	TRBJ2-7	NA	TGTGCCAGCAGCTTGTCGGGCCAAGCAGACTACGAGCAGTACTTC	CASSLSGQADYEQYF
few	TRBV5-1	TRBJ2-1	TRBD1	TGCGCCAGCAGCCAAGGACAGGCATACAATGAGCAGTTCTTC	CASSQGQAYNEQFF
NA	TRBV6-2/TRBV6-3	TRBJ1-1	NA	TGTGCCAGCAGTTACCAGGGGACCACTGAAGCTTTCTTT	CASSYQGTTEAFF